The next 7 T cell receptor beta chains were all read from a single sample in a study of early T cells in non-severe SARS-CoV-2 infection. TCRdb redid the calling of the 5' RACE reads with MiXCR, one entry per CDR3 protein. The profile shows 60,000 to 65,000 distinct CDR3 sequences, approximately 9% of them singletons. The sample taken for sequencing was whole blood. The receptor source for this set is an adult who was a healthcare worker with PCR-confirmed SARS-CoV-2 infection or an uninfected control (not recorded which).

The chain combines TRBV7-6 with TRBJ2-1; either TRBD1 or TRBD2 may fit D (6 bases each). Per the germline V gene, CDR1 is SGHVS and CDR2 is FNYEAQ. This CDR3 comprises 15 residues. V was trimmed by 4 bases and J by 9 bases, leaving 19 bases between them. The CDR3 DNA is TGTGCCAGCAGCTCCCAGGGGACTGGTATGACTGAGCAGTTCTTC. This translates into CASSSQGTGMTEQFF.

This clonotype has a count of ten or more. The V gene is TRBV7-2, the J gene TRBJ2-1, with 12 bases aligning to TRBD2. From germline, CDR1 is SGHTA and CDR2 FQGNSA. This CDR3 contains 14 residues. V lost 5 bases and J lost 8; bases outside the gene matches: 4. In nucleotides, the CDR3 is TGTGCCAGCAGCCCTAGCGGGGGGGTCCATGAGCAGTTCTTC. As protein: CASSPSGGVHEQFF.

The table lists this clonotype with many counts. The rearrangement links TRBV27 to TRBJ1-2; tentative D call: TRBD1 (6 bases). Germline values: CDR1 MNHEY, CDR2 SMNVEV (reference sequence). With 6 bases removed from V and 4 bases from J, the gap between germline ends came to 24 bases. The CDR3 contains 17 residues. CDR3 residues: CASSHRPGQPLVYGYTF. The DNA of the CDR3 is TGTGCCAGCAGCCATCGACCCGGACAGCCCTTGGTCTATGGCTACACCTTC.

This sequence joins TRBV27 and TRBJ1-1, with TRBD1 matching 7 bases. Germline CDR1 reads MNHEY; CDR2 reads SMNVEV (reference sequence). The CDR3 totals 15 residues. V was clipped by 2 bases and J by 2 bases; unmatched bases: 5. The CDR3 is CASSLGGQLNTEAFF. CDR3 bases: TGTGCCAGCAGTTTAGGGGGACAGCTTAACACTGAAGCTTTCTTT.

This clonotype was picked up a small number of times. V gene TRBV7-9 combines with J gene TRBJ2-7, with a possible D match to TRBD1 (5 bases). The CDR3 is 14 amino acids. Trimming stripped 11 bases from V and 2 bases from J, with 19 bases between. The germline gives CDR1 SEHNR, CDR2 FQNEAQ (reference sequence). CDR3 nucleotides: TGTGCCCCCTTTCTCAGGGCCTCCACCTACGAGCAGTACGTC. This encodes CAPFLRASTYEQYV.

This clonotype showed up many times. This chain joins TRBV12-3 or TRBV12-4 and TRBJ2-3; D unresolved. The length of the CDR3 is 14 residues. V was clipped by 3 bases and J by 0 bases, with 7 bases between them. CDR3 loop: CASSLTASTDTQYF. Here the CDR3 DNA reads TGTGCCAGCAGTTTGACGGCTAGCACAGATACGCAGTATTTT.

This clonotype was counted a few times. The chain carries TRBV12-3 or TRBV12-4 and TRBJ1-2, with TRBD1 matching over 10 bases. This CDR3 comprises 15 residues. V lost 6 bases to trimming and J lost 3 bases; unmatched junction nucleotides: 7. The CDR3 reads CASRPTGGEDYGYTF. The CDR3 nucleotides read TGTGCCAGCAGACCGACAGGGGGCGAGGACTATGGCTACACCTTC.